The 13 T cell receptor beta chains reported below all come from one sample, sequenced in a study of chemoradiotherapy in HPV16-positive cancers. The assay was immunoSEQ multiplex PCR, and TCRdb's table has in-frame clones only and misses some. The sample carries around 68,000 clones, roughly 90% recorded once. The sample was blood, taken from a patient who underwent chemoradiotherapy. These receptors all stem from a human donor with HPV-associated anogenital cancer.

The chain is built from TRBV5-1 and TRBJ2-3; 9 bases line up with TRBD1. V shed 4 bases and J 2 bases; nucleotides not matched to a gene: 5. Germline values: CDR1 SGHRS, CDR2 YFSETQ. The CDR3 totals 15 residues. CDR3 sequence: CASSTGQGNTDTQYF. CDR3 nucleotide sequence: TGCGCCAGCAGCACCGGACAGGGGAACACAGATACGCAGTATTTT. The full variable domain, with the rest looked up from reference TRBV5-1 and TRBJ2-3, is KAGVTQTPRYLIKTRGQQVTLSCSPISGHRSVSWYQQTPGQGLQFLFEYFSETQRNKGNFPGRFSGRQFSNSRSEMNVSTLELGDSALYLCASSTGQGNTDTQYFGPGTRLTVL.

This chain joins TRBV5-1 and TRBJ2-6; 10 bases map to TRBD1. The trim removed 4 bases at V and 0 bases at J, leaving 10 bases unmatched. Germline CDR1 reads SGHRS; CDR2 reads YFSETQ. CDR3 length: 19 amino acids. In nucleotides, the CDR3 is TGCGCCAGCAGCGGCCTCGGGGACAGGGGCAGCTCTGGGGCCAACGTCCTGACTTTC. It codes for CASSGLGDRGSSGANVLTF.

This chain links TRBV10-3 with TRBJ2-1; 9 bases agree with TRBD1. Losses at the gene ends were 6 bases for V and 8 bases for J; bases not matched to a gene: 20. CDR1 is ENHRY, CDR2 SYGVKD, per germline. CDR3 size: 18 residues. CDR3 loop: CAIRGDYTGTGLVYEQFF. In nucleotides, the CDR3 is TGTGCCATCAGGGGGGATTACACCGGGACAGGGTTGGTATATGAGCAGTTCTTC.

This chain connects TRBV5-1 to TRBJ1-2; possible D gene TRBD1, 5 bases. CDR1 and CDR2 from the germline V gene are SGHRS and YFSETQ. The CDR3 is 15 residues long. V was pared by 0 bases and J by 4 bases, with 13 bases between. This chain's CDR3 is CASSLEPGLVYGYTF. CDR3 bases: TGCGCCAGCAGCTTGGAACCGGGACTGGTCTATGGCTACACCTTC.

The V gene is TRBV6-5, the J gene TRBJ2-3, with D possibly being TRBD1 or TRBD2 (6 bases each). Trimming removed 3 bases from V and 0 bases from J, with 10 bases in between. CDR3 length equals 15 residues. The germline CDR1 and CDR2 sequences are MNHEY and SVGAGI. CDR3 coding DNA: TGTGCCAGCAGTTATACGGGGGCTAGCACAGATACGCAGTATTTT. It translates to CASSYTGASTDTQYF.

This clone is a singleton in its sample. The CDR3 sequence is CASSLQMNYGYTF. The CDR3 DNA is TGTGCCAGCAGTTTGCAGATGAACTATGGCTACACCTTC. The chain recombines TRBV28 with TRBJ1-2; D is uncertain. The V gene lost 3 bases and the J gene lost 2 bases, with 7 bases spanning the gap. CDR3 size: 13 residues. Per germline, CDR1 MDHEN and CDR2 SYDVKM.

This chain connects TRBV6-1 to TRBJ2-7, with a tentative D call TRBD1 (6 bases). Between the trimmed V and J ends, which lost 8 bases and 5 bases, there was a span of 10 bases. In germline, CDR1 is MNHNS, CDR2 SASEGT. This CDR3 region has 11 residues. CDR3 bases: TGTGCCAGCTCAGGGGACCACGAGCAGTACTTC. It specifies CASSGDHEQYF.

The J gene is TRBJ2-7, the V gene TRBV4-1; the D is unclear. CDR3 size: 12 residues. Looked up from germline, CDR1 is MGHRA and CDR2 is YSYEKL. V lost 2 bases and J 4 bases, leaving 6 bases between the germline ends. CDR3 bases: TGCGCCAGCAGCCAAAACGTGTACGAGCAGTACTTC. Its protein is CASSQNVYEQYF.

V and J are TRBV19 and TRBJ1-1; TRBD1 aligns across 10 bases. Losses at the gene ends were 6 bases for V and 7 bases for J; bases not matched to a gene: 8. This CDR3 has 14 amino acids. Germline CDR1 is LNHDA and CDR2 is SQIVND (reference sequence). The CDR3 here is CASSPRTGGFEAFF. The DNA of the CDR3 is TGTGCCAGTAGCCCCCGGACAGGGGGGTTTGAAGCTTTCTTT.

For this clone: One end of the junction is discordant with germline, which a read error may explain. V usage is TRBV6-1 and J usage is TRBJ1-1, with D maybe TRBD1 (6 bases). The CDR3 contains 15 residues. Germline V lookup: CDR1 MNHNS, CDR2 SASEGT. In DNA form, the CDR3 reads TGTGCCAGCACTGAACAGGGAAAGGTGAACACTGAAGCTTTCTTT. It specifies CASTEQGKVNTEAFF.

The chain has TRBV6-5 and TRBJ2-3; D perhaps matches TRBD1 (6 bases). Trimming left V 6 bases short and J 6 bases short, with 13 bases between. The CDR3 runs 13 residues. Germline loops: CDR1 MNHEY, CDR2 SVGAGI. CDR3 residues: CASRSTGSDTQYF. The CDR3 coding sequence is TGTGCCAGCAGATCTACAGGGTCGGATACGCAGTATTTT.

The chain employs TRBV28 and TRBJ2-7; 7 nucleotides line up with TRBD2. Germline CDR1 MDHEN, CDR2 SYDVKM. Losses at the gene ends were 4 bases for V and 0 bases for J; bases not matched to a gene: 9. The CDR3 spans 16 residues. The CDR3 here is CASSSRLAPSSYEQYF. The CDR3 coding sequence is TGTGCCAGCAGTTCCAGACTAGCTCCGAGCTCCTACGAGCAGTACTTC.

This clone was observed a few times. The chain combines TRBV7-8 with TRBJ2-2; 10 nucleotides align to TRBD1. Germline V gives CDR1 SGHVS, CDR2 FQNEAQ. CDR3 size: 17 residues. Losses at the gene ends were 2 bases for V and 3 bases for J; bases not matched to a gene: 6. The CDR3 protein is CASSLNRDRGDTGELFF. CDR3 nucleotides: TGTGCCAGCAGCTTAAACCGGGACAGGGGTGACACCGGGGAGCTGTTTTTT.